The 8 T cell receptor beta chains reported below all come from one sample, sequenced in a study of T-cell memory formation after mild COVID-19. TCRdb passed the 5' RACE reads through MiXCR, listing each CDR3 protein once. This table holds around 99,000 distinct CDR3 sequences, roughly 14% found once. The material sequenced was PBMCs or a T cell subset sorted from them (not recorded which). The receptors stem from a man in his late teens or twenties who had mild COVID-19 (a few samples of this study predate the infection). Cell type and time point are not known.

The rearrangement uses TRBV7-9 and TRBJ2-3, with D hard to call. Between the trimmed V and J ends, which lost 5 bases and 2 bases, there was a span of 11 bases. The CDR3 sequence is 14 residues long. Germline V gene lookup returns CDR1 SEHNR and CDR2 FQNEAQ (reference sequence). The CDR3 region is CASSPGDPTDTQYF. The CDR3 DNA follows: TGTGCCAGCAGCCCAGGTGACCCCACAGATACGCAGTATTTT. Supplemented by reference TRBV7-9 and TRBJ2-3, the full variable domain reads DTGVSQNPRHKITKRGQNVTFRCDPISEHNRLYWYRQTLGQGPEFLTYFQNEAQLEKSRLLSDRFSAERPKGSFSTLEIQRTEQGDSAMYLCASSPGDPTDTQYFGPGTRLTVL.

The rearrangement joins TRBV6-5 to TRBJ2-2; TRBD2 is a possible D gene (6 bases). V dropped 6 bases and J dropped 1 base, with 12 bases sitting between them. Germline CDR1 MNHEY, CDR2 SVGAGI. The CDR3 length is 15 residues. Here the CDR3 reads CASRATSLNTGELFF. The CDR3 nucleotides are TGTGCCAGCAGGGCAACTAGCCTGAACACCGGGGAGCTGTTTTTT.

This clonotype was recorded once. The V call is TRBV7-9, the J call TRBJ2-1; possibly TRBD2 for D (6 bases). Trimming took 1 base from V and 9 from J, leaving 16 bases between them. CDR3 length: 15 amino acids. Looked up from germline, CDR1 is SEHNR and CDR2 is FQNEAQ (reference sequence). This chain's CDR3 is CASSLGFGWRGEQFF. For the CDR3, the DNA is TGTGCCAGCAGCTTAGGATTCGGGTGGAGGGGTGAGCAGTTCTTC.

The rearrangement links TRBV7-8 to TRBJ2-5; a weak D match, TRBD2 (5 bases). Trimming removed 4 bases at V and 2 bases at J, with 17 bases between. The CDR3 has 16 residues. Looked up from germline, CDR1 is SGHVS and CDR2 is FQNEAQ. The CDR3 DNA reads TGTGCCAGCAGCTCCGACCCCCAGCGGAGTCAAGAGACCCAGTACTTC. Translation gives CASSSDPQRSQETQYF.

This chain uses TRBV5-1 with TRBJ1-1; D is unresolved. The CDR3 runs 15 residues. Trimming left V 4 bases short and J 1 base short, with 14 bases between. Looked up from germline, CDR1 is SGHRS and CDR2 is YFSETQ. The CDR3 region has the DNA TGCGCCAGCAGCGCCGCCGACACGGCGAACACTGAAGCTTTCTTT. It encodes CASSAADTANTEAFF.

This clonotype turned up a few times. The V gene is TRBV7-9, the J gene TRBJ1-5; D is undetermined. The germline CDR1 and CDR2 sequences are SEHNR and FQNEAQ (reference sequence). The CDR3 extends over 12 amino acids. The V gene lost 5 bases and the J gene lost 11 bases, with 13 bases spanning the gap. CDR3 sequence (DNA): TGTGCCAGCAGCCCCCTCTTGGGGTCCCAGCATTTT. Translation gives CASSPLLGSQHF.

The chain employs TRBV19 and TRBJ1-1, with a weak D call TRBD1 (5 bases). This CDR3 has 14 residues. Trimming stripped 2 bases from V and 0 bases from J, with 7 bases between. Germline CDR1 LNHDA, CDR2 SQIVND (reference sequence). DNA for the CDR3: TGTGCCAGTAGTATACGGGGCCTGAACACTGAAGCTTTCTTT. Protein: CASSIRGLNTEAFF.

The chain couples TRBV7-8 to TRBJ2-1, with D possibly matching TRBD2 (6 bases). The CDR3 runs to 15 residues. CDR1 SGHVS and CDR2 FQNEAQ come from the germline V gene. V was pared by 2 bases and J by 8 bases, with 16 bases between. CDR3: CASSLRLGSRDEQFF. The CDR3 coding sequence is TGTGCCAGCAGCTTAAGACTAGGTAGTCGCGATGAGCAGTTCTTC.